Listed here are 9 T cell receptor beta chains from one sample, sequenced in a study of blood T cell repertoires in COVID-19. TCRdb's table, derived via immunoSEQ multiplex PCR, lists solely in-frame clones and lacks some. The sample holds around 160,000 clones; more than 70% are singletons and the top ten take roughly 3.1%. Sequenced sample: peripheral blood. The receptor set was obtained from a man between 60 and 70 years old with acute or convalescent COVID-19.

This chain connects TRBV6-5 to TRBJ2-2, with TRBD1 matching over 10 bases. Germline lookup yields CDR1 MNHEY and CDR2 SVGAGI. The V gene end was trimmed by 6 bases and the J gene end by 6 bases; junction bases not matched to a gene: 4. The CDR3 is made up of 14 amino acids. The CDR3 protein is CASRTTGGPGELFF. The DNA of the CDR3 is TGTGCCAGCAGGACGACAGGGGGCCCCGGGGAGCTGTTTTTT.

V is TRBV9 and J is TRBJ1-1; D is possibly TRBD1 (6 bases). CDR3 length: 15 amino acids. Germline V lookup: CDR1 SGDLS, CDR2 YYNGEE. The V gene lost 3 bases and the J gene lost 2 bases, with 14 bases spanning the gap. The CDR3 DNA reads TGTGCCAGCAGCGCCCCACAGGGTCTCAACACTGAAGCTTTCTTT. Its translation: CASSAPQGLNTEAFF.

In its sample, this clone was seen once. The chain uses TRBV5-1 and TRBJ1-2, with a weak D call TRBD1 (5 bases). This CDR3 region has 15 residues. Germline CDR1 SGHRS, CDR2 YFSETQ. Trimming stripped 7 bases from V and 6 bases from J, with 22 bases between. The DNA of the CDR3 is TGCGCCAGCTCTCCCGAGACACCCGGGGGGAATGGCTACACCTTC. Protein product: CASSPETPGGNGYTF.

The chain combines TRBV5-4 with TRBJ1-1; 10 positions agree with TRBD1. V shed 3 bases and J 7 bases; nucleotides not matched to a gene: 3. Germline lookup yields CDR1 SGHNT and CDR2 YYREEE (reference sequence). This CDR3 comprises 13 residues. The CDR3 sequence: CASSSDRGSEAFF. The CDR3 DNA sequence: TGTGCCAGCAGCTCGGACAGGGGGAGTGAAGCTTTCTTT. The whole variable domain, filled in from reference TRBV5-4 and TRBJ1-1, reads ETGVTQSPTHLIKTRGQQVTLRCSSQSGHNTVSWYQQALGQGPQFIFQYYREEENGRGNFPPRFSGLQFPNYSSELNVNALELDDSALYLCASSSDRGSEAFFGQGTRLTVV.

The chain has TRBV30 and TRBJ1-6; 8 nucleotides agree with TRBD1. V dropped 5 bases and J dropped 13; count of bases not matched to a gene: 13. CDR1 and CDR2 (germline): GTSNPN, SVGIG (reference sequence). This CDR3 has 14 residues. The CDR3 DNA follows: TGTGCCTGGGGAAAGGGACAGGCATCGGTCCCCCTCCACTTT. The encoded protein is CAWGKGQASVPLHF.

The chain carries TRBV19 and TRBJ1-2, with TRBD1 identical over 9 bases. The CDR3 runs to 13 residues. J was trimmed by 6 bases and V by 6 bases; bases with no gene match: 5. Germline V gives CDR1 LNHDA, CDR2 SQIVND (reference sequence). In nucleotides, the CDR3 is TGTGCCAGTAGCAGCCGGGACAGGGATGGCTACACCTTC. This encodes CASSSRDRDGYTF.

This chain links TRBV2 with TRBJ1-6; 10 bases align to TRBD1. Trimming cost V 9 bases and J 6 bases; bases outside gene matches: 8. Germline V gene sequence: CDR1 SNHLY, CDR2 FYNNEI. The CDR3 sequence is 15 residues long. This CDR3 is CASRGTGAGNSPLHF. DNA of the CDR3: TGTGCCAGTAGGGGGACAGGGGCGGGTAATTCACCCCTCCACTTT.

On this clone itself: This same CDR3 is encoded by further DNA sequences in the sample. The chain uses TRBV18 and TRBJ1-1; 9 bases fit TRBD1. V was pared by 3 bases and J by 5 bases, with 1 base of the junction left unmatched. The CDR3 runs to 13 residues. The germline V gene encodes CDR1 KGHSH and CDR2 LQKENI. The CDR3 is CASSPDRGTEAFF. In DNA form, the CDR3 reads TGTGCCAGCTCACCTGACAGGGGGACTGAAGCTTTCTTT.

CDR3 DNA: TGTGCCAGCAGCCATGGAGAGCGGGGGGGCAGGTACAATGAGCAGTTCTTC. Protein product: CASSHGERGGRYNEQFF. This sequence joins TRBV5-4 and TRBJ2-1, with TRBD2 matching 10 bases. The CDR3 is 17 residues long. Germline trimming cut 4 bases from V and 4 bases from J; bases unmatched to any gene: 11. Per the germline V gene, CDR1 is SGHNT and CDR2 is YYREEE (reference sequence).